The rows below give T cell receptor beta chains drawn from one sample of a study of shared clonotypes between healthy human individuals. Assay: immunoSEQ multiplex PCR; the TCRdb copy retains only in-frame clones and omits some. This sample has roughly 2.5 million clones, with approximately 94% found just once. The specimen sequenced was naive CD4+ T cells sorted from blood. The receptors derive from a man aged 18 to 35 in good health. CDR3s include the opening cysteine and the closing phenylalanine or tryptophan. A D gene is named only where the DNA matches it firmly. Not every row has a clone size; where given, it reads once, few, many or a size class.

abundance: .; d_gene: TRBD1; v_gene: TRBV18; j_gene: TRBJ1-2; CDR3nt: TGTGCCAGCTCACCAAGACAGGGGGCGGATGGCTACACCTTC; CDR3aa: CASSPRQGADGYTF
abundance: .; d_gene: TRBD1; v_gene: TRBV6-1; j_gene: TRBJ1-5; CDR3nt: TGTGCCAGCGGAACAGGGGAAGGACAGCCCCAGCATTTT; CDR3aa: CASGTGEGQPQHF
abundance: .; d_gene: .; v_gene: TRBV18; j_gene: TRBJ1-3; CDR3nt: TGTGCCAGCTCACCACCGAACAGCCAGAGCTCTGGAAACACCATATATTTT; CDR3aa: CASSPPNSQSSGNTIYF
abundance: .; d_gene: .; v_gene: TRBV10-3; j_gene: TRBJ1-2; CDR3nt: TGTGCCATCAGTCCCCACGAGGACGGAGACTATGGCTACACCTTC; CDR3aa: CAISPHEDGDYGYTF
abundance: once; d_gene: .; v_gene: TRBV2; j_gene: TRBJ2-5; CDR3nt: TGTGCCAGCAAGTCAAACTCGGGTAGCGGGACCCAGTACTTC; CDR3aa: CASKSNSGSGTQYF
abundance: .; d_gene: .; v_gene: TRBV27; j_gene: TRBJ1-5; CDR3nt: TGTGCCAGCAGTCGAGGAAGCTATAGCAATCAGCCCCAGCATTTT; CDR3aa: CASSRGSYSNQPQHF
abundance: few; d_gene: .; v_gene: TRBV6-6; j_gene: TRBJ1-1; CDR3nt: TGTGCCAGCAGATCGGCGGGACCGTTGAACACTGAAGCTTTCTTT; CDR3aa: CASRSAGPLNTEAFF
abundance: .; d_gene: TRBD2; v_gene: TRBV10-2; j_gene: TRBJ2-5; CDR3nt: TGCGCCAGCAGGAGCGGGAGGGTAGGGGAGACCCAGTACTTC; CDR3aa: CASRSGRVGETQYF
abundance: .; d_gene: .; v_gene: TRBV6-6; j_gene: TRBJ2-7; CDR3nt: TGTGCCAGCAGCCCAAGACAGGCCCTTAGCTACGAGCAGTACTTC; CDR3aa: CASSPRQALSYEQYF
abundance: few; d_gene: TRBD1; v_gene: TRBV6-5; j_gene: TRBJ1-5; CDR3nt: TGTGCCAGCAGTTCTACAGGGGCGGGTCAGCCCCAGCATTTT; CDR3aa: CASSSTGAGQPQHF
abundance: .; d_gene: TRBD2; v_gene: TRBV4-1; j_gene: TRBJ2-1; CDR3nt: TGCGCCAGCAGCCAACCCCGTCCCGGGACTAGCGGGGGGTCACTCTACAATGAGCAGTTCTTC; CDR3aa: CASSQPRPGTSGGSLYNEQFF
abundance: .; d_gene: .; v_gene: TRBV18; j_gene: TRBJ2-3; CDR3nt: TGTGCCAGCTCACCCTCCAGGGATACGCAGTATTTT; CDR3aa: CASSPSRDTQYF
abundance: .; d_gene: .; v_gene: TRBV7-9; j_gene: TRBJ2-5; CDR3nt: TGTGCCAGCAGCCCGGCGCGGCCGGGAGAGACCCAGTACTTC; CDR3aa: CASSPARPGETQYF
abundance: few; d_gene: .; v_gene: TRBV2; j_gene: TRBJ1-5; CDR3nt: TGTGCCAGCAGTATAACAGGGTACAATCAGCCCCAGCATTTT; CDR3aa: CASSITGYNQPQHF
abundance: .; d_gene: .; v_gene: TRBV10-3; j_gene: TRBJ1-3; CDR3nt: TGTGCCATCCTGACCTCTGGAAACACCATATATTTT; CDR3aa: CAILTSGNTIYF
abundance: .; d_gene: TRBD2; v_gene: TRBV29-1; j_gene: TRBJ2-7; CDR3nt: TGCAGCGTTTGGACTAGCGGGCCCTACGAGCAGTACTTC; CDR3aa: CSVWTSGPYEQYF
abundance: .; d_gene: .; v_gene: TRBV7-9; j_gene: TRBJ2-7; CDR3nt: TGTGCCAGCAGCTTAATTTACGAGCAGTACTTC; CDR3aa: CASSLIYEQYF
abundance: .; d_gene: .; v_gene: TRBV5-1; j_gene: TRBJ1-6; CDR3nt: TGCGCCAGCAGCTTGCTGGGCAGGGAGAATTCACCCCTCCACTTT; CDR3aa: CASSLLGRENSPLHF
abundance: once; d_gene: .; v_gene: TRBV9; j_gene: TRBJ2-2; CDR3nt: TGTGCCAGCAGCGTAGAGCAGGTGGGGATGGGTCCATGGGCCACCGGGGAGCTGTTTTTT; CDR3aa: CASSVEQVGMGPWATGELFF
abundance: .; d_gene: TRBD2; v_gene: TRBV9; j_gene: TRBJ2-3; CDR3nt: TGTGCCAGCAGCGTAGGACTAGCGGGGGATCTAGATACGCAGTATTTT; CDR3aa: CASSVGLAGDLDTQYF
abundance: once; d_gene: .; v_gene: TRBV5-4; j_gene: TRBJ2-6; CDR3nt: TGTGCCAGCAGCTTGATCGGCGGGGCCAACGTCCTGACTTTC; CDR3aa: CASSLIGGANVLTF
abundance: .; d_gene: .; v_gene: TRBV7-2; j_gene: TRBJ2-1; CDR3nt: TGTGCCAGCAGGAAACGTTCATGGGAGCAGTTCTTC; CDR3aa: CASRKRSWEQFF
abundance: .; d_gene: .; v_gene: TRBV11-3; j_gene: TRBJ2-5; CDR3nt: TGTGCCAGCAGCCCCGGGGAAGAGACCCAGTACTTC; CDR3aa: CASSPGEETQYF
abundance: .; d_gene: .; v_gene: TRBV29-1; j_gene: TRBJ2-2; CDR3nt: TGCAGCGTTGGCAGGGGCACCGGGGAGCTGTTTTTT; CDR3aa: CSVGRGTGELFF
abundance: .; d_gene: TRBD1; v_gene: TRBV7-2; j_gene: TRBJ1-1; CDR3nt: TGTGCCAGCAGCTTAGAGGGGACAGGGAACACTGAAGCTTTCTTT; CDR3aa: CASSLEGTGNTEAFF
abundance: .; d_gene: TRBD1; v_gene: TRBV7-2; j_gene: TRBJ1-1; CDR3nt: TGTGCCAGCAGCTCTAACCGCCCCAAGGGACAGACTGAAGCTTTCTTT; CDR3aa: CASSSNRPKGQTEAFF
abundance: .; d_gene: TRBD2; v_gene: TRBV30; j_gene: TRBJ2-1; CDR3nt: TGTGCCTGGGGACCGGGACTAGCGGGAGGGGAGAAGCAGTTCTTC; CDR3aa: CAWGPGLAGGEKQFF
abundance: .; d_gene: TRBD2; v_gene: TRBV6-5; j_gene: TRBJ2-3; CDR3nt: TGTGCCAGCAGTTACGGTGCTAGCGGGGGTGCGCAGTATTTT; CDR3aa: CASSYGASGGAQYF
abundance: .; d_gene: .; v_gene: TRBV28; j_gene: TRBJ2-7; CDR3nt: TGTGCCAGCTTGGGGGGCCCCTCCTACGAGCAGTACTTC; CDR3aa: CASLGGPSYEQYF
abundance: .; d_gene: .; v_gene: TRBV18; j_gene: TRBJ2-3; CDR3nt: TGTGCCAGCTCGCCACCTAGCTTCACAGATACGCAGTATTTT; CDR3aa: CASSPPSFTDTQYF
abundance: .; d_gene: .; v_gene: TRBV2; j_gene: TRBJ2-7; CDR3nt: TGTGCCAGCAAAGAGGATACAGGTTACGGTATGAACGAGCAGTACTTC; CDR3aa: CASKEDTGYGMNEQYF
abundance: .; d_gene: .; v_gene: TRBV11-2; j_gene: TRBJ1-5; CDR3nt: TGTGCCAGCAGCTCTGGTCCGGGGGCAGGACAGCCCCAGCATTTT; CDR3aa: CASSSGPGAGQPQHF
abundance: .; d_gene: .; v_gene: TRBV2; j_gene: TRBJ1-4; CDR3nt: TGTGCCACCGATCATAACCGGGCCGCTAATGAAAAACTGTTTTTT; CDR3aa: CATDHNRAANEKLFF
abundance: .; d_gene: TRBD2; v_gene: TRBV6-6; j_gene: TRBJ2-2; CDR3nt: TGTGCCAGCAACTTACTAGCGGTCGGGGAGCTGTTTTTT; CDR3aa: CASNLLAVGELFF
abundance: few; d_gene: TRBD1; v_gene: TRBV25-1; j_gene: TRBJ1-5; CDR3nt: TGTGCCAGCAGCCAGGGGGACAACGGGCCCCAGCATTTT; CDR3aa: CASSQGDNGPQHF
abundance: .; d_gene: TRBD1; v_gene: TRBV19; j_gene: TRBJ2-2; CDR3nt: TGTGCCAGTAGTCCCGACAGGGCAACCGGGGAGCTGTTTTTT; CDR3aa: CASSPDRATGELFF
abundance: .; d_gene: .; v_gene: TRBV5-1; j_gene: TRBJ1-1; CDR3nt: TGCGCCAGCAGCCCGCCAGGTTTGCCTGAAGCTTTCTTT; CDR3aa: CASSPPGLPEAFF
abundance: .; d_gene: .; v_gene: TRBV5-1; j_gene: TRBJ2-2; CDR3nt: TGCGCCAGCAGCTTGGGAGAAACGACTGGCGTCACCGGGGAGCTGTTTTTT; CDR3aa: CASSLGETTGVTGELFF
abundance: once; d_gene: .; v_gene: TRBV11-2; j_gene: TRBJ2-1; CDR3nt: TGTGCCAGCAGCCGCCTCCCCTCTGCCAACTACAATGAGCAGTTCTTC; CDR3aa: CASSRLPSANYNEQFF
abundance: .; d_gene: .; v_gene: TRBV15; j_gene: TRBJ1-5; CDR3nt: TGTGCCACCACCACGGGGGGGGGAGGTCATCAGCCCCAGCATTTT; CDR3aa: CATTTGGGGHQPQHF
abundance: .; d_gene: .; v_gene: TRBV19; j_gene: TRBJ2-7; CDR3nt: TGTGCCAGTAGTATAGGGGGCCGGGGAAATTACGAGCAGTACTTC; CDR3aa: CASSIGGRGNYEQYF
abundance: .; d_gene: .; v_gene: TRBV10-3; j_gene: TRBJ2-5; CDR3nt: TGTGCCATCAGTGAGTCCCCGGGGTCCGTAGAAGAGACCCAGTACTTC; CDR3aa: CAISESPGSVEETQYF
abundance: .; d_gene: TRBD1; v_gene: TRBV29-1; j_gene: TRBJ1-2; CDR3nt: TGCAGCGTCCGGGACAGGGCCATAAACTATGGCTACACCTTC; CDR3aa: CSVRDRAINYGYTF
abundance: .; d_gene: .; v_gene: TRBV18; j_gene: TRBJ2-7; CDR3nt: TGTGCCAGCTCACCACCAGGCCAGCGGGACACTACGGGGCAGTACTTC; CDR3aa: CASSPPGQRDTTGQYF
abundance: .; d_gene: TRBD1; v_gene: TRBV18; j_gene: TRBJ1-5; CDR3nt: TGTGCCAGCTCACCCGGGACAGATCAGCCCCAGCATTTT; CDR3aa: CASSPGTDQPQHF
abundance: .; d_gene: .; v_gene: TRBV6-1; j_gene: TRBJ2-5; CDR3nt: TGTGCCGGTAAACCGGGGCCGACGGGGCAAGAGACCCAGTACTTC; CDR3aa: CAGKPGPTGQETQYF
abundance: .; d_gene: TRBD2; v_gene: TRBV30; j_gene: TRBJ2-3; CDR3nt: TGTGCCTGGAGTGTAGGGACTAGCGGGAGTGATACGCAGTATTTT; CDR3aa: CAWSVGTSGSDTQYF
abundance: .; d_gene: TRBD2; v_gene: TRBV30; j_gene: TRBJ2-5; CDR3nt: TGTGCCTGGAGTGGCGGGACTAGCGGAAAAGAGACCCAGTACTTC; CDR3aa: CAWSGGTSGKETQYF
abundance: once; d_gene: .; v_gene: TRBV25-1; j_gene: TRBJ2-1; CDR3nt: TGTGCCAGCAGTGACCCCTTCGGGCTTATTTACAATGAGCAGTTCTTC; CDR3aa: CASSDPFGLIYNEQFF